These T cell receptor beta chains were read from a single sample in a study of T cell responses to AZD1222 COVID-19 vaccine. Using immunoSEQ multiplex PCR, the repertoire was profiled, and TCRdb retains in-frame clones only, with some absent. The table records more than 85,000 clones, approximately 90% of them present only once. The sample was peripheral blood, taken on day 0 of AZD1222 vaccination. The source of these receptors is an adult in good health. The CDR3 runs from the conserved cysteine through the conserved F or W. The D gene is left open where the match is weak. Clone size appears in some rows only: once, few, many, or a class for an expanded clone.

DNA	CDR3	size	J	V	D
TGTGCCAGCGGGACAGGGGTCGGCTACGAGCAGTACTTC	CASGTGVGYEQYF	once	TRBJ2-7	TRBV28	TRBD1
TGTGCCAGCAGTTACAGTTCTAGAACCTACGAGCAGTACTTC	CASSYSSRTYEQYF	-	TRBJ2-7	TRBV6-5	-
TGCGCCAGCAGCTTGTTAGGGACAGGTCAAGAGACCCAGTACTTC	CASSLLGTGQETQYF	-	TRBJ2-5	TRBV5-1	TRBD1
TGTGCCAGTAGTATAGTACAGGGGGGCAACACTGAAGCTTTCTTT	CASSIVQGGNTEAFF	-	TRBJ1-1	TRBV19	TRBD1
TGCGCCAGCAGCCTTAACGGGGGGGTCGGGGAGCTGTTTTTT	CASSLNGGVGELFF	-	TRBJ2-2	TRBV4-1	TRBD2
TGTGCCAGCAGTGACCCGCTAAAAGCCCCAGCTTTCTTT	CASSDPLKAPAFF	-	TRBJ1-1	TRBV25-1	-
TGTGCCAGCAGCTCACGATTGGGTGAGCAGTTCTTC	CASSSRLGEQFF	once	TRBJ2-1	TRBV7-9	-
TGCGCCAGCAGCCCGGGACAGACGGAACTGTTTTTT	CASSPGQTELFF	-	TRBJ1-4	TRBV4-1	TRBD1
TGTGCCAGCAGACGGTACAATGAGCAGTTCTTC	CASRRYNEQFF	once	TRBJ2-1	TRBV12-3/TRBV12-4	-
TGTGCCAGCAGCAAAACTGGTCCCGAGGGTGGCTACACCTTC	CASSKTGPEGGYTF	-	TRBJ1-2	TRBV21-1	-
TGCGCCAGCAGCTTGGGGACAGTCCTCGGCGAGCAGTACTTC	CASSLGTVLGEQYF	-	TRBJ2-7	TRBV5-1	-
TGTGCCAGCAGGGACAGAAACTATGGCTACACCTTC	CASRDRNYGYTF	-	TRBJ1-2	TRBV2	-
TGTGCCAGCAGTGAGTCCGGGGCGCTCAATCAGCCCCAGCATTTT	CASSESGALNQPQHF	-	TRBJ1-5	TRBV6-1	-
TGCGCCAGCAGCTCCCCTTCGAATGAAAAACTGTTTTTT	CASSSPSNEKLFF	once	TRBJ1-4	TRBV10-1	-
TGTGCCAGCAGCCGCGGGACAGGGGGGAACACCGGGGAGCTGTTTTTT	CASSRGTGGNTGELFF	-	TRBJ2-2	TRBV7-9	TRBD1
TGTGCCAGCAGCTCGCCTTGGGGTGGGGTGGGTGCAACCGGGGAGCTGTTTTTT	CASSSPWGGVGATGELFF	once	TRBJ2-2	TRBV11-2	-
TGTGCCTCCACACAGGGGTTCAATCAGCCCCAGCATTTT	CASTQGFNQPQHF	-	TRBJ1-5	TRBV19	TRBD1
TGTGCCAGCAGCTTAACGGGGTGGGATAATGAGCAGTTCTTC	CASSLTGWDNEQFF	-	TRBJ2-1	TRBV7-3	-
TGTGCCAGCAGTGCTGTATGGACAGCGAGGGACGAGCAGTACTTC	CASSAVWTARDEQYF	-	TRBJ2-7	TRBV6-2/TRBV6-3	-
TGCGCCAGCAGCGGTATAGCGGGAGTGAACTACGAGCAGTACTTC	CASSGIAGVNYEQYF	-	TRBJ2-7	TRBV5-1	TRBD2
TGTGCCAGCAAACTCAGACAGGGCATCCGATACGAGCAGTACTTC	CASKLRQGIRYEQYF	-	TRBJ2-7	TRBV27	TRBD1
TGCGCCAGCAGCCAAGGGACTGGATACGAGCAGTACTTC	CASSQGTGYEQYF	-	TRBJ2-7	TRBV4-1	-
TGCGCCAGCAGCTTGACAGGGGAACCCTACAATGAGCAGTTCTTC	CASSLTGEPYNEQFF	-	TRBJ2-1	TRBV5-1	TRBD1
TGTGCCAGCAGCTCGGGACTAGCGGGAGGAAATGAGCAGTTCTTC	CASSSGLAGGNEQFF	-	TRBJ2-1	TRBV7-9	TRBD2
TGTGCCATCAGTCCATCTCTCGGGTGGCGGGAACTGTTTTTT	CAISPSLGWRELFF	-	TRBJ1-4	TRBV10-3	-
TGTGCCACCACTAGACTAGCGGGAGGCACTAGCAATGAGCAGTTCTTC	CATTRLAGGTSNEQFF	-	TRBJ2-1	TRBV15	TRBD2
TGTGCCAGCAGCCAAGGATTCGCGGACAGGGGGCATCAGCCCCAGCATTTT	CASSQGFADRGHQPQHF	-	TRBJ1-5	TRBV3-1/TRBV3-2	TRBD1